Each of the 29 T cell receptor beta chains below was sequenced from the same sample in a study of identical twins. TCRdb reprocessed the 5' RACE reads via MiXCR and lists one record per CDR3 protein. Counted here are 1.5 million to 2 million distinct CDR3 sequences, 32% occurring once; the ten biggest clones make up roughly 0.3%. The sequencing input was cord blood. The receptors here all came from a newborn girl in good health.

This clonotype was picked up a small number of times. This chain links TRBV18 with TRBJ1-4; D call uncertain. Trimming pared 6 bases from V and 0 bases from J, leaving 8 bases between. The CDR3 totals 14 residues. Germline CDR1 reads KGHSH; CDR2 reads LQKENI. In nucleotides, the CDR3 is TGTGCCAGCTCTCACGGGGCAACTAATGAAAAACTGTTTTTT. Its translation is CASSHGATNEKLFF.

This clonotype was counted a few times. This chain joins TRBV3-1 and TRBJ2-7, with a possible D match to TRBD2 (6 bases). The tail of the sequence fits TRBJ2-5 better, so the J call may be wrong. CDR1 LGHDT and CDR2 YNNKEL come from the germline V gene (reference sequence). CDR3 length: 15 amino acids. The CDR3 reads CASTPETRMGETQYF. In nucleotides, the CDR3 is TGTGCCAGCACTCCCGAGACTAGAATGGGGGAGACCCAGTACTTC.

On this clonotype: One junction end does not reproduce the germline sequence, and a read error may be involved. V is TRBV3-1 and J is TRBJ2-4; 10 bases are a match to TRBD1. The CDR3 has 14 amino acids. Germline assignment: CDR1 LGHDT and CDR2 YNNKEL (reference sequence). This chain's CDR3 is CVSSLGTGAREQYF. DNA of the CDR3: TGTGTCAGCAGCCTCGGGACAGGGGCTAGGGAGCAGTACTTC.

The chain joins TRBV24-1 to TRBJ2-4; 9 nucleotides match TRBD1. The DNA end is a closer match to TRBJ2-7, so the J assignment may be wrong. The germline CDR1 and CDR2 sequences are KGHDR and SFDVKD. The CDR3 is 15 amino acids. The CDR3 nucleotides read TGTGCCACCAGTGATAGAGGGACAGGGTCCTACGAGCAGTACTTC. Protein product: CATSDRGTGSYEQYF.

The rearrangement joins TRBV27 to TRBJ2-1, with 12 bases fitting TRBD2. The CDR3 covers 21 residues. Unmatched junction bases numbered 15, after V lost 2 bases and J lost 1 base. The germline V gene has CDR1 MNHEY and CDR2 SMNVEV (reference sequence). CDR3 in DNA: TGTGCCAGCAGTTTACGGAGTCCTCGACTAGCGGGGGTGATGTCCTACAATGAGCAGTTCTTC. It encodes CASSLRSPRLAGVMSYNEQFF.

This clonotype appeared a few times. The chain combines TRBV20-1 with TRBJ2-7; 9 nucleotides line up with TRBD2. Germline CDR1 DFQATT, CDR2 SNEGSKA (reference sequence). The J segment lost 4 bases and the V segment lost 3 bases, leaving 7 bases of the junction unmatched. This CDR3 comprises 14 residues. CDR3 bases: TGCAGTGCTAGTTATGGTAGCGGGAGATACGAGCAGTACTTC. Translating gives CSASYGSGRYEQYF.

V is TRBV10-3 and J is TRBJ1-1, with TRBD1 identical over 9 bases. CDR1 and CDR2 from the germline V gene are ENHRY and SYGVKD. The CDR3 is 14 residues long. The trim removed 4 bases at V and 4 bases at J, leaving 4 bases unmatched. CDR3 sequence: CAISGYRGLTEAFF. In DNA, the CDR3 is TGTGCCATCAGTGGCTACAGGGGGCTCACTGAAGCTTTCTTT.

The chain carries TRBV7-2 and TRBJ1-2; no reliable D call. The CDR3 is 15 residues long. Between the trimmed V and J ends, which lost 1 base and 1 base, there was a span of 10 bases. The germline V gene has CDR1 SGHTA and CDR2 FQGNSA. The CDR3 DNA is TGTGCCAGCAGCTTAGGTCTTGGTGATAACTATGGCTACACCTTC. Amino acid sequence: CASSLGLGDNYGYTF. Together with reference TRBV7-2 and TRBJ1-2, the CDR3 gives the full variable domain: GAGVSQSPSNKVTEKGKDVELRCDPISGHTALYWYRQSLGQGLEFLIYFQGNSAPDKSGLPSDRFSAERTGGSVSTLTIQRTQQEDSAVYLCASSLGLGDNYGYTFGSGTRLTVV.

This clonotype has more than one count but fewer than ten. CDR3 loop: CASSLALPNNEQFF. CDR3 bases: TGCGCCAGCAGCTTGGCTCTGCCCAACAATGAGCAGTTCTTC. The gene calls are TRBV5-1 and TRBJ2-1; no firm D call. CDR1 is SGHRS, CDR2 YFSETQ, per germline. V was cut by 0 bases and J by 5 bases, with 9 bases left in between. The CDR3 is made up of 14 amino acids.

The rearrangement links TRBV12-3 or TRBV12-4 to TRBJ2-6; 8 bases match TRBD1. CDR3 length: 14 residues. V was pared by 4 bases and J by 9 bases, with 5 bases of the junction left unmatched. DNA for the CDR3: TGTGCCAGCAGTTCTGGACAGGGTGTCAACGTCCTGACTTTC. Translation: CASSSGQGVNVLTF.

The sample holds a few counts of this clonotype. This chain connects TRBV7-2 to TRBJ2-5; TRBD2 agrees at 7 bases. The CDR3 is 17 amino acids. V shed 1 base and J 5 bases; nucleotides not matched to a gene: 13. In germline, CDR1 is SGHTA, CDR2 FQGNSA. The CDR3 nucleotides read TGTGCCAGCAGCTTAGGACCTTCGGGAGGATGGGGGGAGACCCAGTACTTC. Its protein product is CASSLGPSGGWGETQYF. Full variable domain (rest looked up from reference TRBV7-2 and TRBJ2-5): GAGVSQSPSNKVTEKGKDVELRCDPISGHTALYWYRQSLGQGLEFLIYFQGNSAPDKSGLPSDRFSAERTGGSVSTLTIQRTQQEDSAVYLCASSLGPSGGWGETQYFGPGTRLLVL.

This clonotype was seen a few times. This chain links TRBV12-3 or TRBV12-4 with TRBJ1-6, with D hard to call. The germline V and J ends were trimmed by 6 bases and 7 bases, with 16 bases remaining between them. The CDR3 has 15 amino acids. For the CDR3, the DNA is TGTGCCAGCAGCCCCCCCGGAGCTGGGAATTCACCCCTCCACTTT. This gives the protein CASSPPGAGNSPLHF.

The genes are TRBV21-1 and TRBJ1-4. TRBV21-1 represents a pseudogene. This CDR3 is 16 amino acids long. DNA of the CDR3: TGTGCCAGCAGCAAAGAAGGCAGGCATCCAAGCGAAAAACTGTTTTTT. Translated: CASSKEGRHPSEKLFF.

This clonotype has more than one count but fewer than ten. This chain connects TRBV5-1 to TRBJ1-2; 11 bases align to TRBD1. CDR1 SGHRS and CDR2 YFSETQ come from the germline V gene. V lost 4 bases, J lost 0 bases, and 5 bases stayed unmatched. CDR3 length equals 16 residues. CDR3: CASSPGQGAANYGYTF. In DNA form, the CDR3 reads TGCGCCAGCAGCCCCGGACAGGGGGCCGCTAACTATGGCTACACCTTC.

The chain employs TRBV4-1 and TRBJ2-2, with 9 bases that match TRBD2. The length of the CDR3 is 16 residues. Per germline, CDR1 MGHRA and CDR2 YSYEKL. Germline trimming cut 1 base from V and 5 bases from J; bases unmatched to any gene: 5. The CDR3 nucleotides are TGCGCCAGCAGCCAAGGTCCTCTAGCGGGAACCGGGGAGCTGTTTTTT. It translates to CASSQGPLAGTGELFF.

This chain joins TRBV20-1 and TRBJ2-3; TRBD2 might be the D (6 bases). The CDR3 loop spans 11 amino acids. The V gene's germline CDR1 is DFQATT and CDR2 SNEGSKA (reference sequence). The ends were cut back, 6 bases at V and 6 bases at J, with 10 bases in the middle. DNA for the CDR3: TGCAGTGCGGAGGAGGGGGATACGCAGTATTTT. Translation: CSAEEGDTQYF.

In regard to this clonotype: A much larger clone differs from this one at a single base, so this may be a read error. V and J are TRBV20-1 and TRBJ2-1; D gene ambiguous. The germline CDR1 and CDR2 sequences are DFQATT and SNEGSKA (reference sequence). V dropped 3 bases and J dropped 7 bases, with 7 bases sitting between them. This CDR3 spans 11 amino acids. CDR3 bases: TGCAGTGCTAGTCAGGAGAATGAGCAGTTCTTC. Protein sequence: CSASQENEQFF.

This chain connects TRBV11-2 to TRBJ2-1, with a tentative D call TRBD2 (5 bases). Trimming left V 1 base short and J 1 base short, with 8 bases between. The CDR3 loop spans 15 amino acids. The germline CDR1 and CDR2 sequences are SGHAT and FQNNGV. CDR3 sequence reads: CASSLVGMSYNEQFF. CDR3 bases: TGTGCCAGCAGCTTAGTCGGGATGTCCTACAATGAGCAGTTCTTC.

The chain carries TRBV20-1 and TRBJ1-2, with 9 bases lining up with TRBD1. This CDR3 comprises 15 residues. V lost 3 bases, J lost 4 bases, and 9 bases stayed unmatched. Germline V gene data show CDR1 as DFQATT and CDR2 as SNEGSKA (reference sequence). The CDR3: CSASATGGGGYGYTF. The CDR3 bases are TGCAGTGCTAGTGCCACAGGGGGCGGAGGCTATGGCTACACCTTC.

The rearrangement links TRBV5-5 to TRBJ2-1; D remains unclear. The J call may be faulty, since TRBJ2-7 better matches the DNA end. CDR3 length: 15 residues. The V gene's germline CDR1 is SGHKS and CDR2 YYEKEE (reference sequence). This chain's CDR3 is CASSLVGNDYNEQYF. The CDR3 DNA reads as TGTGCCAGCAGCTTGGTAGGGAACGATTACAATGAGCAGTACTTC.

In DNA form, the CDR3 reads TGCAGTGCTAGATCCGTATCCGGGGAGCTGTTTTTT. Protein sequence: CSARSVSGELFF. V and J are TRBV20-1 and TRBJ2-2; D is undetermined. Looked up from germline, CDR1 is DFQATT and CDR2 is SNEGSKA (reference sequence). V was clipped by 2 bases and J by 6 bases, with 7 bases between them. The CDR3 length is 12 residues.

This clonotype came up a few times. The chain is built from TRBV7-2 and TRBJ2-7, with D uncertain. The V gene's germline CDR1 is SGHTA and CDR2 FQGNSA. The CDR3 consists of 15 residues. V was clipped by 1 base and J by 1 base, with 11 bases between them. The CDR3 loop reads CASSLEPSPSYEQYF. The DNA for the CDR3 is TGTGCCAGCAGCTTAGAGCCCTCACCTTCCTACGAGCAGTACTTC.

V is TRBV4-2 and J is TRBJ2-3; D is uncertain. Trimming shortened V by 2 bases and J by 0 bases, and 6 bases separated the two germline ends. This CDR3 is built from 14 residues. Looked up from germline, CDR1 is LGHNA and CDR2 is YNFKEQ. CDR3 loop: CASSQTDSTDTQYF. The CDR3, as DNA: TGTGCCAGCAGCCAAACAGACAGCACAGATACGCAGTATTTT.

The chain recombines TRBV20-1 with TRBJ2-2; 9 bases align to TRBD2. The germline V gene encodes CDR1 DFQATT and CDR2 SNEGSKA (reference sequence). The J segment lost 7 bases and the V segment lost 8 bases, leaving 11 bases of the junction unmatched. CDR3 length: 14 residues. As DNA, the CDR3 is TGCAGTCCAAAACCCCTAGCGGGGAACGGGGAGCTGTTTTTT. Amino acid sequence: CSPKPLAGNGELFF.

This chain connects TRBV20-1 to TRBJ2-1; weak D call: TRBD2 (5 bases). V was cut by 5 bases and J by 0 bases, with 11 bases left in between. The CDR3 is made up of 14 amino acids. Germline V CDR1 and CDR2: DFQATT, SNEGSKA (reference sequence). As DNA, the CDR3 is TGCAGTGCTGGAGGACCGGGCTCCTACAATGAGCAGTTCTTC. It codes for CSAGGPGSYNEQFF.

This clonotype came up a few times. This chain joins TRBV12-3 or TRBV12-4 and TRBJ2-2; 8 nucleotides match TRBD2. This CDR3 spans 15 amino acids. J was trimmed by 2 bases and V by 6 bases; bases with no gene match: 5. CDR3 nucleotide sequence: TGTGCCAGCAGAATTAGCGGGGTCAACACCGGGGAGCTGTTTTTT. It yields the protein CASRISGVNTGELFF.

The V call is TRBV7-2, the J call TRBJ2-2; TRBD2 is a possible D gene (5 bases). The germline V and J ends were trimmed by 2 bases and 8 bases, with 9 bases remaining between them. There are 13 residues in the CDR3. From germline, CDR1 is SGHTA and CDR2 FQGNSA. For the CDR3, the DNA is TGTGCCAGCAGCTTATTCAGCGGAGGGGAGCTGTTTTTT. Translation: CASSLFSGGELFF.

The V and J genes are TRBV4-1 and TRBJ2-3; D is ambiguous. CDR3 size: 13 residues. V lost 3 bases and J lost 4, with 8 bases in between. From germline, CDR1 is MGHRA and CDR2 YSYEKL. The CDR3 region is CASSHSTSDTQYF. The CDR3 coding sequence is TGCGCCAGCAGCCACTCGACTTCAGATACGCAGTATTTT.

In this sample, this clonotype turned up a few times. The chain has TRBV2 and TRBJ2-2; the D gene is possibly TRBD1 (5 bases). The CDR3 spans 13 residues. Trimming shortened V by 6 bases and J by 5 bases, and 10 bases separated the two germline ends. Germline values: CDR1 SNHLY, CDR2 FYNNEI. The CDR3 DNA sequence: TGTGCCAGCAGCGCACAGGCGACCGGGGAGCTGTTTTTT. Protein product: CASSAQATGELFF.